The 2 T cell receptor beta chains below were found in one sample sequenced in a study of a mutant IDH1 vaccine in newly diagnosed glioma. Their target antigens are unknown. Sequencing was performed with immunoSEQ multiplex PCR; in TCRdb, only in-frame clones are kept and a portion is missing. Of more than 55,000 clones in the sample, around 80% were seen once. Regarding time point: week 11, during vaccination. The study gave 300 ug of mutant IDH1 20-mer peptide per vaccine dose, with topical imiquimod. The sequencing here drew on PBMCs, taken from a glioma patient whose treatment included an IDH1 peptide vaccine. These receptors were collected from a man between 25 and 39 years old with glioma.

The V gene is TRBV7-2, the J gene TRBJ2-7, with a weak D call TRBD1 (5 bases). With 2 bases removed from V and 6 bases from J, the gap between germline ends came to 11 bases. CDR1 is SGHTA and CDR2 is FQGNSA in the germline V gene. The CDR3 is 13 residues long. The CDR3 DNA reads TGTGCCAGCAGCTTAATGCAGGGTGGCGAGCAGTACTTC. Encoded protein: CASSLMQGGEQYF. Combining the CDR3 with reference TRBV7-2 and TRBJ2-7 gives the whole variable domain GAGVSQSPSNKVTEKGKDVELRCDPISGHTALYWYRQSLGQGLEFLIYFQGNSAPDKSGLPSDRFSAERTGGSVSTLTIQRTQQEDSAVYLCASSLMQGGEQYFGPGTRLTVT.

The chain is built from TRBV29-1 and TRBJ2-5; D possibly uses TRBD1 or TRBD2 (5 bases each). V lost 0 bases and J 6 bases, leaving 17 bases between the germline ends. Germline V gene data show CDR1 as SQVTM and CDR2 as ANQGSEA. The CDR3 loop spans 15 amino acids. The chain's CDR3 is CSVEDLLKGPKTQYF. CDR3 nucleotide sequence: TGCAGCGTTGAAGATCTTCTGAAGGGACCGAAGACCCAGTACTTC.